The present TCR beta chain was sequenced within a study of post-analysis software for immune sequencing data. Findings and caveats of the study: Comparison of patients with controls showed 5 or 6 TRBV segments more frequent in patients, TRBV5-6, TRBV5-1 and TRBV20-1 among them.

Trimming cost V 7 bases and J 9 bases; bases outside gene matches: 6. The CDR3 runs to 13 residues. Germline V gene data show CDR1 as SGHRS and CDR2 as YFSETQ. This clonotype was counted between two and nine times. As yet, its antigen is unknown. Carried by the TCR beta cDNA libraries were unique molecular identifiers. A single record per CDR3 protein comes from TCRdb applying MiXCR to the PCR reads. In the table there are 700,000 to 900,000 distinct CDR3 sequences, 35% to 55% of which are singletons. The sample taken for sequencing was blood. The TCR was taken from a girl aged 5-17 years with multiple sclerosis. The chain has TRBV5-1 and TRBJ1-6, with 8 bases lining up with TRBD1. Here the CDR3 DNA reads TGCGCCAGCCCGACAGGGGTCTGTTCACCCCTCCACTTT. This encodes CASPTGVCSPLHF.